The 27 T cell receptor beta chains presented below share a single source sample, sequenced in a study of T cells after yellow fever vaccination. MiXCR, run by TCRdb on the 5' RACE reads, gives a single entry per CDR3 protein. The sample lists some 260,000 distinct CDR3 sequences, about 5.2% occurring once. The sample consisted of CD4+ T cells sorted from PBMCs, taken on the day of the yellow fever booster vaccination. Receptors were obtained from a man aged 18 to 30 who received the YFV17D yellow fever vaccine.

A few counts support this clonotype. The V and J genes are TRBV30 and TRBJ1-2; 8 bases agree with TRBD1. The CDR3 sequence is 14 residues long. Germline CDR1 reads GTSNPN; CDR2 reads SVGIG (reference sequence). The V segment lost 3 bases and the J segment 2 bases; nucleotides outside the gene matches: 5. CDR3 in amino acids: CAWSPGQANYGYTF. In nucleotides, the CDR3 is TGTGCCTGGAGCCCGGGACAGGCCAACTATGGCTACACCTTC.

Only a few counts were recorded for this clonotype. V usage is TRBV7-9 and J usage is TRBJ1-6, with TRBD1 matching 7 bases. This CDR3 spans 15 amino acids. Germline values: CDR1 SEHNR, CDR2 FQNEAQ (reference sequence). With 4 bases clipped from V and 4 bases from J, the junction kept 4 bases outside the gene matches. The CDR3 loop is CASSSRTGYNSPLHF. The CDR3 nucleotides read TGTGCCAGCAGCTCACGGACAGGTTATAATTCACCCCTCCACTTT.

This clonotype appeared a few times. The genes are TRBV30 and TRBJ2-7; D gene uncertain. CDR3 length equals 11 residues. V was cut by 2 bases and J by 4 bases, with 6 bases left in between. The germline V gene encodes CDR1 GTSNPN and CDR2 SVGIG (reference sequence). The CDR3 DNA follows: TGTGCCTGGAGTCTTCGATACGAGCAGTACTTC. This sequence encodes CAWSLRYEQYF.

CDR3 coding DNA: TGCAGCGCAAACCTGGGGGCGGTGAACACTGAAGCTTTCTTT. It specifies CSANLGAVNTEAFF. The V call is TRBV29-1, the J call TRBJ1-1; D might be TRBD1 (6 bases). Germline CDR1 SQVTM, CDR2 ANQGSEA. Trimming removed 7 bases from V and 0 bases from J, with 15 bases in between. This CDR3 has 14 amino acids.

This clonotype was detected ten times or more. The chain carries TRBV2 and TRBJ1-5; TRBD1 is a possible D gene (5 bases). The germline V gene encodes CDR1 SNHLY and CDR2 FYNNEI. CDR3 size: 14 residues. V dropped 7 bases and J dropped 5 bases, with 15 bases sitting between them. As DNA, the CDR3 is TGTGCCAGCACCGTGGGGACGGAGGATCAGCCCCAGCATTTT. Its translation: CASTVGTEDQPQHF.

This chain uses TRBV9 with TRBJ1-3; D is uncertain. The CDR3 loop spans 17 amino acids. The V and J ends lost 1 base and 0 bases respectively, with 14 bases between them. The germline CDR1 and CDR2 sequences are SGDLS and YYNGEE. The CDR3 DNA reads TGTGCCAGCAGCGTAAGTGTTGGTCGTTCCTCTGGAAACACCATATATTTT. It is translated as CASSVSVGRSSGNTIYF.

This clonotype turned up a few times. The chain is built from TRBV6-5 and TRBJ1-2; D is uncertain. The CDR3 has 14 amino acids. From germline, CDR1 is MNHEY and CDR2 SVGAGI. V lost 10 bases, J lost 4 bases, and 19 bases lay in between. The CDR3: CATRRAWQFYGYTF. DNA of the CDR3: TGTGCCACCAGACGAGCCTGGCAGTTCTATGGCTACACCTTC.

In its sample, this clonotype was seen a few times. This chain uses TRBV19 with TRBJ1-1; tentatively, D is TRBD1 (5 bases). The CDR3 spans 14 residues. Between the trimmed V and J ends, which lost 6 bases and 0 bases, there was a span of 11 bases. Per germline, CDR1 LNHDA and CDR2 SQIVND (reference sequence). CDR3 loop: CASSTDRLNTEAFF. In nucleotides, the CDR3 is TGTGCCAGTAGCACCGACAGACTGAACACTGAAGCTTTCTTT.

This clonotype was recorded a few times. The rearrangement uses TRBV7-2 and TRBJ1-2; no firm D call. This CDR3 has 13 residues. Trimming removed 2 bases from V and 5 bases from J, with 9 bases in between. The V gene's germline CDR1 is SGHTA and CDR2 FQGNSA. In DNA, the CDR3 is TGTGCCAGCAGCTTATGGGCAGCGTATGGCTACACCTTC. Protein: CASSLWAAYGYTF.

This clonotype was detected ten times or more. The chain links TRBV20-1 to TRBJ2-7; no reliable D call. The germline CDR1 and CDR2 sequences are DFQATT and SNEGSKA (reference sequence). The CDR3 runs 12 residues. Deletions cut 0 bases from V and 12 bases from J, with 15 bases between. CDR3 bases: TGCAGTGCTAGAGATGGCAGCGCCTCTTGGTACGTC. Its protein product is CSARDGSASWYV.

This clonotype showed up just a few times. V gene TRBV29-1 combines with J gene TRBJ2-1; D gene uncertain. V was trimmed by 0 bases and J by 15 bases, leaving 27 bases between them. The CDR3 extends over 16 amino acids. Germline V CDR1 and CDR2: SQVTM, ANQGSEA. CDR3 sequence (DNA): TGCAGCGTTGAAGATGTGTTCGCTACTGGGTATTCCTTATCGTTCTTC. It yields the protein CSVEDVFATGYSLSFF.

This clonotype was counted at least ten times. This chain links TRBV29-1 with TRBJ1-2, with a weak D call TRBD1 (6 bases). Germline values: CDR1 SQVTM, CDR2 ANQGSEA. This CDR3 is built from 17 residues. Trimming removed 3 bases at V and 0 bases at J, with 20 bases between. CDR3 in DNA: TGCAGCGTTGATCCCCGGGACAATCCCCTTTCTAACTATGGCTACACCTTC. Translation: CSVDPRDNPLSNYGYTF.

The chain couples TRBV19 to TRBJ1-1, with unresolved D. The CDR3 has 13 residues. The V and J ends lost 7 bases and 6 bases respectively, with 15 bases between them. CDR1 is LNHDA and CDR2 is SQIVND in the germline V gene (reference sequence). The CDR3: CASTERSRAEAFF. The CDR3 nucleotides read TGTGCCAGTACCGAACGCTCACGGGCTGAAGCTTTCTTT. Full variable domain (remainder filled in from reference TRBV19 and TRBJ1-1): DGGITQSPKYLFRKEGQNVTLSCEQNLNHDAMYWYRQDPGQGLRLIYYSQIVNDFQKGDIAEGYSVSREKKESFPLTVTSAQKNPTAFYLCASTERSRAEAFFGQGTRLTVV.

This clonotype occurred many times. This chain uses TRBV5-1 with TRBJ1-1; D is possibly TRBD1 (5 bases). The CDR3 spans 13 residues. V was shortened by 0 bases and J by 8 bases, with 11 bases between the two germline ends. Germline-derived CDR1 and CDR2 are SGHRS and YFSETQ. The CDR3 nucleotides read TGCGCCAGCAGCTTGGTAGGGACCGGAGAAGCTTTCTTT. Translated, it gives CASSLVGTGEAFF.

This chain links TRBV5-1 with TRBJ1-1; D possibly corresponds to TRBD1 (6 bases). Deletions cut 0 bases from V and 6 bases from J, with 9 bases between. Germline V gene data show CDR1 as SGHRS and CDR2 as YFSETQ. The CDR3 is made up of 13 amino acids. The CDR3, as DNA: TGCGCCAGCAGCTTGGCACAGGGTCCTGAAGCTTTCTTT. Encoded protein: CASSLAQGPEAFF.

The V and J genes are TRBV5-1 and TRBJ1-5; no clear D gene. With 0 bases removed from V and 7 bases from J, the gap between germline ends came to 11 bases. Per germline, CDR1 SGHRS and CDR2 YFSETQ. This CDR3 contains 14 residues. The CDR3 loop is CASSLGPERQPQHF. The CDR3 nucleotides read TGCGCCAGCAGCTTGGGACCGGAAAGGCAGCCCCAGCATTTT.

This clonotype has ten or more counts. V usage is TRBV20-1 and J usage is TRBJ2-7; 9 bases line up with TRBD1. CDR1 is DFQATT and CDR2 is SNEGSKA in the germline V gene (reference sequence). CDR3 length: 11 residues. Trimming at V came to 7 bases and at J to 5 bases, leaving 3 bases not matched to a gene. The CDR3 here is CSGTGADEQYF. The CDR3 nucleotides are TGCAGTGGGACAGGGGCGGACGAGCAGTACTTC.

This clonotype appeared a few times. This CDR3 is CASALRVDRARTDTQYF. The CDR3 nucleotides read TGCGCCAGCGCCTTAAGGGTCGACAGGGCGAGGACAGATACGCAGTATTTT. The V and J genes are TRBV4-3 and TRBJ2-3; 7 bases map to TRBD1. Germline CDR1 LGHNA, CDR2 YSLEER. With 8 bases clipped from V and 3 bases from J, the junction kept 17 bases outside the gene matches. CDR3 length: 17 residues.

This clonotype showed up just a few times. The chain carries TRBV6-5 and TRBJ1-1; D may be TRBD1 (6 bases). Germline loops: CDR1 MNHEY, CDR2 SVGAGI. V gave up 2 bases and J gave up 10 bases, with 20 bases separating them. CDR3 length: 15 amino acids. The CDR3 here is CASSYNPGWVRGAFF. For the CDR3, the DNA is TGTGCCAGCAGTTACAACCCAGGGTGGGTCAGGGGAGCTTTCTTT.

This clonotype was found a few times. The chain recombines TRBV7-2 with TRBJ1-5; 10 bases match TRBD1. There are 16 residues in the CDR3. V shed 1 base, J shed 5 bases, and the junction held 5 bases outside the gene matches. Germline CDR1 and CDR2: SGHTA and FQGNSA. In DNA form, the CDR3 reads TGTGCCAGCAGCTTAGGACAGGGGGCGGCGGATCAGCCCCAGCATTTT. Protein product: CASSLGQGAADQPQHF.

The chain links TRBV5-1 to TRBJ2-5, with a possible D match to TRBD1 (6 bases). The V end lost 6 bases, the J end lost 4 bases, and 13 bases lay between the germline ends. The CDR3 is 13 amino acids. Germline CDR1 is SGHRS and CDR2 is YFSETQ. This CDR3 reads CASTKGGRETQYF. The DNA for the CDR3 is TGCGCCAGCACCAAAGGGGGTCGAGAGACCCAGTACTTC.

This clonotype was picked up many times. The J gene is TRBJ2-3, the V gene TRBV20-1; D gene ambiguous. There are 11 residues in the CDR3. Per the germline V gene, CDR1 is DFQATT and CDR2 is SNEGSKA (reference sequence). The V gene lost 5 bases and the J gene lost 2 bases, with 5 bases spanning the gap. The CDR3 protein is CSAPPTDTQYF. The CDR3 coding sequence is TGCAGTGCTCCCCCCACAGATACGCAGTATTTT.

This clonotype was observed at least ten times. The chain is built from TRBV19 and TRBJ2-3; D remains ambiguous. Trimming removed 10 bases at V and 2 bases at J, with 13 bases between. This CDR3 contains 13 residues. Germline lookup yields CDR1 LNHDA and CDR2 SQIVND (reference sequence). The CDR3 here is CATTLRNTDTQYF. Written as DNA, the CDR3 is TGTGCCACCACCCTCCGGAACACAGATACGCAGTATTTT.

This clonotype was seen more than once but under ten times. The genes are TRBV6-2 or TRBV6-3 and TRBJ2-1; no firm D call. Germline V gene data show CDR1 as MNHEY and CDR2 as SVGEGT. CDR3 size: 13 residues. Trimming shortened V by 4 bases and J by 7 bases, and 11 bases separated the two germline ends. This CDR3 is CASSSGPWNEQFF. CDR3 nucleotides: TGTGCCAGCAGTTCCGGACCTTGGAATGAGCAGTTCTTC.

CDR3 nucleotide sequence: TGCGCCAGCAGCAGGGACCGGATGAGCACTGAAGCTTTCTTT. Translation gives CASSRDRMSTEAFF. The chain links TRBV5-1 to TRBJ1-1; perhaps TRBD1 as D (5 bases). The CDR3 sequence is 14 residues long. CDR1 and CDR2 from the germline V gene are SGHRS and YFSETQ. V gave up 4 bases and J gave up 4 bases, with 14 bases separating them.

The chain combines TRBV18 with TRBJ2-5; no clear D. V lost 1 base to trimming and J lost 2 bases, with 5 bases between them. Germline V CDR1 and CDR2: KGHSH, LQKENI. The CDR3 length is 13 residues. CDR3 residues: CASSPQKQETQYF. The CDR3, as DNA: TGTGCCAGCTCACCACAGAAACAAGAGACCCAGTACTTC.

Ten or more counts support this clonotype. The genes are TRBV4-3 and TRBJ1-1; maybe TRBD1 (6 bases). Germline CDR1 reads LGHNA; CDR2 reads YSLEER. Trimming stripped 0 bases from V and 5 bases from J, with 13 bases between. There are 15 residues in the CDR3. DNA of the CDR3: TGCGCCAGCAGCCAAGACGGGGGCCAGGGAACTGAAGCTTTCTTT. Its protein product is CASSQDGGQGTEAFF.